The 21 T cell receptor beta chains given below trace back to one sample, sequenced in a study of T cell changes during pregnancy in multiple sclerosis. Repertoires were generated with immunoSEQ multiplex PCR, while TCRdb's copy carries only in-frame clones and drops some. The sample lists some 50,000 clones, almost 95% seen once, with more than 0.85% in the top ten. The material sequenced was peripheral blood, taken after pregnancy. These receptors were taken from a female donor with multiple sclerosis, enrolled in a pregnancy study.

The chain is built from TRBV7-2 and TRBJ1-2, with D hard to call. Germline V gene lookup returns CDR1 SGHTA and CDR2 FQGNSA. Trimming removed 0 bases from V and 13 bases from J, with 12 bases in between. The length of the CDR3 is 12 residues. CDR3 sequence (DNA): TGTGCCAGCAGCTTAGCCCAGTCCAGCGGCACCTTC. It translates to CASSLAQSSGTF.

The chain uses TRBV6-6 and TRBJ2-7; possible D gene TRBD2, 7 bases. Germline V CDR1 and CDR2: MNHNY, SVGAGI (reference sequence). V lost 4 bases, J lost 4 bases, and 14 bases lay in between. The CDR3 consists of 14 residues. CDR3 sequence reads: CASSSSGGSYEQYF. As DNA, the CDR3 is TGTGCCAGCAGTTCATCGGGGGGCTCGTACGAGCAGTACTTC.

The chain couples TRBV19 to TRBJ1-2; TRBD1 might be the D (5 bases). Trimming took 9 bases from V and 4 from J, leaving 18 bases between them. There are 14 residues in the CDR3. Germline V gene data show CDR1 as LNHDA and CDR2 as SQIVND (reference sequence). CDR3 bases: TGTGCCAGCGGAACGGGGGGTATGGCCTATGGCTACACCTTC. Protein product: CASGTGGMAYGYTF.

V is TRBV21-1 and J is TRBJ2-7; the DNA was not compared with TRBD2, the D call given in the table. TRBV21-1 has pseudogene status. The CDR3 is 12 residues long. For the CDR3, the DNA is TGTGCCAGCAGCGGGCGGGGGTACGAGCAGTACTTC. It yields the protein CASSGRGYEQYF.

The genes are TRBV4-2 and TRBJ1-4, with 8 bases aligning to TRBD1. This CDR3 region has 16 residues. Trimming took 0 bases from V and 7 from J; bases not matched to a gene: 7. Germline-derived CDR1 and CDR2 are LGHNA and YNFKEQ. The CDR3 nucleotides read TGTGCCAGCAGCCAAGAGGGACAGGCGCGAAGTGAAAAACTGTTTTTT. It is translated as CASSQEGQARSEKLFF.

V usage is TRBV29-1 and J usage is TRBJ1-1; TRBD1 agrees at 10 bases. The germline V gene encodes CDR1 SQVTM and CDR2 ANQGSEA. Trimming took 7 bases from V and 3 from J; bases not matched to a gene: 14. The CDR3 contains 16 residues. CDR3: CSAATKGDRGYTEAFF. In DNA, the CDR3 is TGCAGCGCCGCGACGAAAGGGGACAGGGGTTACACTGAAGCTTTCTTT.

This sequence joins TRBV5-4 and TRBJ1-1; 10 nucleotides align to TRBD1. V lost 4 bases, J lost 5 bases, and 8 bases stayed unmatched. Germline CDR1 reads SGHNT; CDR2 reads YYREEE (reference sequence). The CDR3 consists of 15 residues. The CDR3 protein is CASSAPTGGTTEAFF. The CDR3 DNA follows: TGTGCCAGCAGCGCCCCGACAGGGGGCACTACTGAAGCTTTCTTT.

The rearrangement uses TRBV5-4 and TRBJ2-3; unclear D gene. Per germline, CDR1 SGHNT and CDR2 YYREEE (reference sequence). With 2 bases removed from V and 5 bases from J, the gap between germline ends came to 9 bases. This CDR3 region has 13 residues. CDR3 sequence reads: CASSFRGGDTQYF. Written as DNA, the CDR3 is TGTGCCAGCAGCTTTCGAGGCGGAGATACGCAGTATTTT. The complete variable domain, with remaining parts taken from reference TRBV5-4 and TRBJ2-3, reads ETGVTQSPTHLIKTRGQQVTLRCSSQSGHNTVSWYQQALGQGPQFIFQYYREEENGRGNFPPRFSGLQFPNYSSELNVNALELDDSALYLCASSFRGGDTQYFGPGTRLTVL.

This clone appeared a single time. The chain is built from TRBV7-2 and TRBJ2-7; 9 nucleotides match TRBD1. The V gene end was trimmed by 5 bases and the J gene end by 6 bases; junction bases not matched to a gene: 5. The CDR3 runs to 13 residues. Germline loops: CDR1 SGHTA, CDR2 FQGNSA. The CDR3 DNA follows: TGTGCCAGCAGCCCCACAGGGGGCCGCGAGCAGTACTTC. Its protein is CASSPTGGREQYF.

In this sample, this clone turned up a few times. The chain is built from TRBV6-4 and TRBJ1-6; TRBD1 is a possible D gene (5 bases). CDR3 length: 13 residues. The V gene's germline CDR1 is MRHNA and CDR2 SNTAGT. V lost 4 bases, J lost 5 bases, and 6 bases lay in between. This CDR3 is CASSGGDNSPLHF. CDR3 sequence (DNA): TGTGCCAGCAGTGGGGGCGATAATTCACCCCTCCACTTT.

This chain connects TRBV5-1 to TRBJ2-5; TRBD2 matches 7 bases. The CDR3 sequence is 12 residues long. V trimming: 10 bases; J trimming: 5 bases; junction bases outside the gene matches: 8. Germline values: CDR1 SGHRS, CDR2 YFSETQ. Here the CDR3 DNA reads TGCGCCTCGACTAGCCGGGGGGAGACCCAGTACTTC. Its protein product is CASTSRGETQYF. Drawing the rest from reference TRBV5-1 and TRBJ2-5, the complete variable domain is KAGVTQTPRYLIKTRGQQVTLSCSPISGHRSVSWYQQTPGQGLQFLFEYFSETQRNKGNFPGRFSGRQFSNSRSEMNVSTLELGDSALYLCASTSRGETQYFGPGTRLLVL.

The chain has TRBV4-1 and TRBJ1-2; tentative D call: TRBD1 (6 bases). V lost 3 bases and J 2 bases, leaving 13 bases between the germline ends. The CDR3 runs to 15 residues. The germline gives CDR1 MGHRA, CDR2 YSYEKL. CDR3 coding DNA: TGCGCCAGCAGCCAGCCCGGGACAAAAAACTATGGCTACACCTTC. Residues: CASSQPGTKNYGYTF.

The rearrangement uses TRBV7-2 and TRBJ1-4, with D uncertain. V lost 4 bases and J 6 bases, leaving 9 bases between the germline ends. The CDR3 totals 13 residues. Germline CDR1 reads SGHTA; CDR2 reads FQGNSA. CDR3 sequence (DNA): TGTGCCAGCAGCTCCCGCGTAGATGAAAAACTGTTTTTT. Translation gives CASSSRVDEKLFF.

The chain links TRBV10-2 to TRBJ2-6; no clear D gene. Trimming cost V 4 bases and J 0 bases, with 7 bases left between them. The CDR3 is 15 amino acids. CDR1 and CDR2 (germline): WSHSY, SAAADI. As DNA, the CDR3 is TGCGCCAGCAGTGTTTTCCACTCTGGGGCCAACGTCCTGACTTTC. This codes for CASSVFHSGANVLTF.

This chain uses TRBV5-4 with TRBJ1-4; a possible D gene is TRBD1 (5 bases). Germline loops: CDR1 SGHNT, CDR2 YYREEE (reference sequence). There are 16 residues in the CDR3. V lost 3 bases and J lost 4, with 16 bases in between. CDR3 sequence (DNA): TGTGCCAGCAGCTCTAAAGGGCCCGGGGGTAATGAAAAACTGTTTTTT. As protein: CASSSKGPGGNEKLFF.

The CDR3 sequence: CASSEGGGEYNEQFF. In DNA, the CDR3 is TGTGCCAGCAGCGAAGGCGGGGGGGAATACAATGAGCAGTTCTTC. The chain has TRBV9 and TRBJ2-1; the match to TRBD2 covers 9 bases. CDR3 size: 15 residues. J gave up 4 bases and V 3 bases, and 5 bases lay outside the gene matches. CDR1 SGDLS and CDR2 YYNGEE come from the germline V gene. Looking up the rest from reference TRBV9 and TRBJ2-1 gives the full variable domain: DSGVTQTPKHLITATGQRVTLRCSPRSGDLSVYWYQQSLDQGLQFLIQYYNGEERAKGNILERFSAQQFPDLHSELNLSSLELGDSALYFCASSEGGGEYNEQFFGPGTRLTVL.

The chain couples TRBV5-4 to TRBJ1-2; the D is unclear. The germline gives CDR1 SGHNT, CDR2 YYREEE (reference sequence). The length of the CDR3 is 13 residues. The V end lost 1 base, the J end lost 2 bases, and 6 bases lay between the germline ends. The CDR3 region has the DNA TGTGCCAGCAGCTTGACTGAGAACTATGGCTACACCTTC. This translates into CASSLTENYGYTF.

This chain joins TRBV19 and TRBJ2-2, with D perhaps matching TRBD1 (6 bases). Germline CDR1 is LNHDA and CDR2 is SQIVND (reference sequence). Trimming took 9 bases from V and 7 from J, leaving 24 bases between them. The CDR3 spans 16 residues. The CDR3 loop reads CASSPKMGTYFGELFF. The CDR3 DNA is TGTGCCAGCTCCCCGAAGATGGGGACATACTTCGGGGAGCTGTTTTTT.

The chain carries TRBV19 and TRBJ2-1; a weak D match, TRBD2 (5 bases). The germline V gene encodes CDR1 LNHDA and CDR2 SQIVND (reference sequence). The CDR3 extends over 15 amino acids. Between the trimmed V and J ends, which lost 9 bases and 3 bases, there was a span of 18 bases. The CDR3 here is CASRTSERIYNEQFF. CDR3 nucleotides: TGTGCCAGCAGAACGTCCGAGCGGATCTACAATGAGCAGTTCTTC.

The chain employs TRBV6-5 and TRBJ1-1, with TRBD1 identical over 8 bases. CDR1 MNHEY and CDR2 SVGAGI come from the germline V gene. J was trimmed by 1 base and V by 6 bases; bases with no gene match: 7. The CDR3 runs to 15 residues. The CDR3 DNA reads TGTGCCAGCAGCCCCCGACAGGGGTGGAACACTGAAGCTTTCTTT. Encoded protein: CASSPRQGWNTEAFF.

This clone showed up just once. The rearrangement joins TRBV7-2 to TRBJ2-2; 9 bases match TRBD2. The CDR3 extends over 15 amino acids. J lost 6 bases, V lost 1 base, and 3 bases had no gene match. Germline-derived CDR1 and CDR2 are SGHTA and FQGNSA. The CDR3 DNA is TGTGCCAGCAGCTTAGTTAGCGGGGGAGCCGGGGAGCTGTTTTTT. Translated, it gives CASSLVSGGAGELFF.